The sequence of this T cell receptor (beta chain) was determined in a study of blood T cell repertoires in COVID-19. On the study more broadly: Nucleic acid was either cDNA or gDNA, and it came from T cells, B-cell-depleted T cells, or PBMCs.

Authors' processing steps: Reference gene primer amplification gave nucleated cell count estimates. Some clones are missing from TCRdb's copy, which holds only in-frame ones; the method was immunoSEQ multiplex PCR. That table is the source of V, J and clone size, and D and trimming were worked out from the DNA. Of approximately 68,000 clones listed, roughly 84% are singletons. The CDR3 runs 13 residues. Trimming left V 5 bases short and J 4 bases short, with 7 bases between. Germline CDR1 is SGHDT and CDR2 is YYEEEE. This sequence was found in a woman aged 55-70 years with acute or convalescent COVID-19. The specimen sequenced was peripheral blood. V is TRBV5-6 and J is TRBJ1-6; TRBD1 is a possible D gene (5 bases). For the CDR3, the DNA is TGTGCCAGCAGGGGGGGATATAATTCACCCCTCCACTTT. As protein: CASRGGYNSPLHF.